What follows are 5 T cell receptor beta chains derived from one specimen sequenced in a study of shared clonotypes between healthy human individuals (dated by TCRdb to about 2020). The library was generated by the immunoSEQ multiplex PCR assay. TCRdb obtained this table from immuneACCESS and retained in-frame rearrangements with V and J assigned. These tables miss some clones; where compared with another copy, unresolved V genes account for less than half of the shortfall, and the remainder is unexplained. The sample table contains around 550,000 clones; only one count was recorded for 90% to 97% of them. The ten top clones hold less than 0.06% of the sample. The sequenced sample was naive CD4+ T cells sorted from blood. This specimen's cell subset or site label, per the study, means: CD45RA+ positively selected. The receptors here all came from a woman in her twenties or thirties in good health.

The chain employs TRBV5-4 and TRBJ1-1, with unresolved D. Germline V gene sequence: CDR1 SGHNT, CDR2 YYREEE (reference sequence). V was trimmed by 0 bases and J by 4 bases, leaving 10 bases between them. CDR3 size: 14 residues. Here the CDR3 reads CASSLGVDATEAFF. As DNA, the CDR3 is TGTGCCAGCAGCTTGGGGGTTGACGCCACTGAAGCTTTCTTT.

This chain links TRBV11-2 with TRBJ2-1; tentative D call: TRBD2 (6 bases). The CDR3 has 15 residues. The germline V gene encodes CDR1 SGHAT and CDR2 FQNNGV. The V end was cut by 5 bases, the J end by 8 bases, with 19 bases between. CDR3: CASSLGGTEFDEQFF. CDR3 nucleotide sequence: TGTGCCAGCAGCCTAGGAGGGACGGAGTTCGATGAGCAGTTCTTC.

The chain employs TRBV10-3 and TRBJ1-6; D perhaps matches TRBD1 (5 bases). The CDR3 has 14 residues. Looked up from germline, CDR1 is ENHRY and CDR2 is SYGVKD. Between the trimmed V and J ends, which lost 3 bases and 10 bases, there was a span of 13 bases. CDR3 DNA sequence: TGTGCCATCAGTGATATAATAGGGGTATCACCCCTCCACTTT. This sequence encodes CAISDIIGVSPLHF.

Regarding this clone: The junction shows a germline mismatch at one end, possibly a read error. The V call is TRBV6-6, the J call TRBJ1-5, with 11 bases matching TRBD1. This CDR3 is built from 16 residues. The V gene's germline CDR1 is MNHNY and CDR2 SVGAGI (reference sequence). The CDR3 loop reads CASSNSGTGGNQPQHF. For the CDR3, the DNA is TGTGCCAGCAGTAACTCCGGGACAGGGGGTAATCAGCCCCAGCATTTT.

This chain connects TRBV7-6 to TRBJ1-2; the match to TRBD1 covers 7 bases. The CDR3 runs 14 residues. V dropped 2 bases and J dropped 8; count of bases not matched to a gene: 8. Germline assignment: CDR1 SGHVS and CDR2 FNYEAQ. DNA for the CDR3: TGTGCCAGCAGCTTACTTCAGGGGGGAAGCGGCTACACCTTC. It encodes CASSLLQGGSGYTF.